The source of this T cell receptor (beta chain) is a study of blood T cell repertoires in COVID-19. About the study: PBMCs, B-cell-depleted T cells, or T cells provided the cDNA or gDNA that made up the material.

Germline assignment: CDR1 MNHEY and CDR2 SVGAGI. The CDR3 has 15 amino acids. Trimming removed 2 bases from V and 8 bases from J, with 18 bases in between. Original processing notes: Amplified reference gene primers provided the basis for estimating nucleated cell counts. Produced via immunoSEQ multiplex PCR; TCRdb's table is partial and in-frame only. V, J and clone size are taken as reported in that table, and D and trimming were inferred from the DNA itself. The table records around 170,000 clones, roughly four fifths of them present only once. The V and J genes are TRBV6-5 and TRBJ1-2, with no clear D. Sequenced input: peripheral blood. The origin of this receptor is a middle-aged woman with acute or convalescent COVID-19. The CDR3 coding sequence is TGTGCCAGCAGTTACGAAGGCCGGAGCTACTGGGGCTACACCTTC. This gives the protein CASSYEGRSYWGYTF.